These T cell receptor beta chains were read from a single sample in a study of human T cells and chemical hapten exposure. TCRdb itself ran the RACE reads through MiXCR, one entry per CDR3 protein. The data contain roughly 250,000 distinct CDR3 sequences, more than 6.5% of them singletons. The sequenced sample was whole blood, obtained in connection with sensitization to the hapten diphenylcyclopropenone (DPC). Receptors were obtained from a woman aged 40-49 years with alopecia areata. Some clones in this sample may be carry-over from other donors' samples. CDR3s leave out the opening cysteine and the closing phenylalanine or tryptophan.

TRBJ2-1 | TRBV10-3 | AISELPSGETLRYNEQF
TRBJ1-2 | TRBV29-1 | SVGTGGANYGYT
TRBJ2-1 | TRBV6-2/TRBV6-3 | AARTSGTLFSTYNEQF
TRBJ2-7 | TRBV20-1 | SATWTSGTYEQY
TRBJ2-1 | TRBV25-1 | ASSESGGPYNEQF
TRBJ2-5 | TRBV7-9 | ASSLAFGLAGGPQETQY
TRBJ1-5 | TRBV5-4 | ASSTQGADQPQH
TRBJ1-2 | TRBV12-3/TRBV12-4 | ASSQQGRVGYT
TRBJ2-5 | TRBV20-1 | SASPAAGRVETQY
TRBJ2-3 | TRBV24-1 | ATSDGTSGSLRADTQY
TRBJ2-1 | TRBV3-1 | ASSRDSSHEQF
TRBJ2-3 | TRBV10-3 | AINVRGTDTQY
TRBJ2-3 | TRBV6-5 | ASSVSGSTDTQY
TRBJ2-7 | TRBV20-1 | SAREPSGSYEQY
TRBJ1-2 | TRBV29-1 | SVVGQSYGYT
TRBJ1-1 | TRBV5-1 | ASRQGAETEAF
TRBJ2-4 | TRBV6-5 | ASSYKAAGIAKNIQY
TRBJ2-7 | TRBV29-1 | SVNLGLAAISEQY
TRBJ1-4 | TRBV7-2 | ASSLARTGVNEKLF
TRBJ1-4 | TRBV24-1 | ATSDTRDAKLF
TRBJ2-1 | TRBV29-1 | SVRTNEQF
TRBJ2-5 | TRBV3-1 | ASSQVRLAGVGQETQY
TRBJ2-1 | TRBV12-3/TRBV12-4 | ASSRQGPPWGEQF
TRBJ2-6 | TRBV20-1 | SGTGTSAGANVLT
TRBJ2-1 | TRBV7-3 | ASSPNPGNEQF
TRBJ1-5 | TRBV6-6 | ASSLGTGANQPQH
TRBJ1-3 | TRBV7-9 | ASSLALTGTNTIY
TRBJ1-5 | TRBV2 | ASIFDPAGNQPQH